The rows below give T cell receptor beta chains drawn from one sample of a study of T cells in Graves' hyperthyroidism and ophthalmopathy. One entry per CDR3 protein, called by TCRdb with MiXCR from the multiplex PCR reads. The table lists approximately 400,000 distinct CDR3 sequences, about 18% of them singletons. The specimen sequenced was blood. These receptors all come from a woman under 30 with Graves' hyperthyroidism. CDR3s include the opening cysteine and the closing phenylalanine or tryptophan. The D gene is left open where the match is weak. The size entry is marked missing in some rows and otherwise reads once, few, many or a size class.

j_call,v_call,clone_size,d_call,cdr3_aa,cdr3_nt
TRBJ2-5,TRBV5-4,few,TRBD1,CASSWDRLETQYF,TGTGCCAGCAGTTGGGACAGACTAGAGACCCAGTACTTC
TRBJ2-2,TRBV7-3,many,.,CASSLTAGSAGELFF,TGTGCCAGCAGCTTAACGGCGGGGTCGGCCGGGGAGCTGTTTTTT
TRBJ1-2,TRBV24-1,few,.,CATRDRFYGYTF,TGTGCCACCAGGGACAGATTTTATGGCTACACCTTC
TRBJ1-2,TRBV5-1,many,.,CASSGGETGTAYGYTF,TGCGCCAGCAGCGGGGGAGAAACCGGGACGGCTTATGGCTACACCTTC
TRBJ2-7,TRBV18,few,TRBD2,CASSERAGRDEQYF,TGTGCCAGCTCAGAGAGGGCCGGGAGGGACGAGCAGTACTTC
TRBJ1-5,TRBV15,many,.,CATSRSTNQPQHF,TGTGCCACCAGCAGGAGTACCAATCAGCCCCAGCATTTT
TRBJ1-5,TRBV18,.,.,CASSHGDTQPQHF,TGTGCCAGCTCACATGGGGACACTCAGCCCCAGCATTTT
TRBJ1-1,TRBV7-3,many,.,CASSLLSITEAFF,TGTGCCAGCAGCTTATTATCCATCACTGAAGCTTTCTTT
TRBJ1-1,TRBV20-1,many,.,CSVGGRVTEAFF,TGCAGTGTTGGTGGGAGGGTCACTGAAGCTTTCTTT
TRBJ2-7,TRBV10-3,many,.,CAISDPSSYEQYF,TGTGCCATCAGTGATCCCTCCTCCTACGAGCAGTACTTC
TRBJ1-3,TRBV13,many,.,CASSLGKGYSGNTIYF,TGTGCCAGCAGCTTAGGTAAAGGATACTCTGGAAACACCATATATTTT
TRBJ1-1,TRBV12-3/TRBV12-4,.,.,CASSRGESEAFF,TGTGCCAGCAGCCGAGGGGAATCTGAAGCTTTCTTT
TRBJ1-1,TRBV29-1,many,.,CSVEPGRTEAFF,TGCAGCGTTGAACCCGGGCGCACTGAAGCTTTCTTT
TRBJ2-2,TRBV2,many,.,CASSEGMFGELFF,TGTGCCAGCAGTGAAGGGATGTTCGGGGAGCTGTTTTTT
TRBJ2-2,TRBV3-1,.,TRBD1,CASSQGQGATGELFF,TGTGCCAGCAGCCAAGGACAGGGGGCAACCGGGGAGCTGTTTTTT
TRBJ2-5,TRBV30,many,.,CAWSMDGDLRETQYF,TGTGCCTGGAGTATGGACGGGGACCTCCGGGAGACCCAGTACTTC
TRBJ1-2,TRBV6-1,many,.,CASSGSREIRYGYTF,TGTGCCAGCAGTGGGTCCAGGGAGATCCGTTATGGCTACACCTTC
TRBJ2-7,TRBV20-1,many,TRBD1,CSARTGGQEQYF,TGCAGTGCTAGGACAGGGGGTCAGGAGCAGTACTTC
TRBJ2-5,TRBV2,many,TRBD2,CASRQGTSPKGTQYF,TGTGCCAGCAGGCAGGGGACTAGCCCGAAGGGGACCCAGTACTTC
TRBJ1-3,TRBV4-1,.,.,CASSQGRKPSGNTIYF,TGCGCCAGCAGCCAAGGCAGGAAACCCTCTGGAAACACCATATATTTT
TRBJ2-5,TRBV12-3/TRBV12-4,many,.,CASSFDRRAQETQYF,TGTGCCAGCAGTTTCGACAGGAGGGCCCAAGAGACCCAGTACTTC
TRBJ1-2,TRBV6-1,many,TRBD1,CASSTRTGNYGYTF,TGTGCCAGCAGTACCCGGACAGGGAACTATGGCTACACCTTC
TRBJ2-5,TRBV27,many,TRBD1,CASTARRDRGKQTQYF,TGTGCCAGCACCGCGAGGCGGGACAGGGGTAAACAGACCCAGTACTTC
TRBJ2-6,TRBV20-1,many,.,CSAMPFGSSGANVLTF,TGCAGTGCAATGCCCTTTGGGTCCTCTGGGGCCAACGTCCTGACTTTC
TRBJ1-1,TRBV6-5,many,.,CASSSREGWTEAFF,TGTGCCAGCAGTTCACGGGAGGGGTGGACTGAAGCTTTCTTT
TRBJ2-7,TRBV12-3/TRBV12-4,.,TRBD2,CASSGGTGEQYF,TGTGCCAGCAGCGGGGGGACTGGCGAGCAGTACTTC
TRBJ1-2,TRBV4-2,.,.,CASSRASSTNYGYTF,TGTGCCAGCAGCCGCGCCAGCAGCACTAACTATGGCTACACCTTC
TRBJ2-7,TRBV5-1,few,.,CASSLDKGYEQYF,TGCGCCAGCAGCTTGGATAAGGGTTACGAGCAGTACTTC
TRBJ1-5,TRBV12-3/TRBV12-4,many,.,CASNRSDSCNQPQHF,TGTGCCAGCAACCGATCGGACAGCTGCAATCAGCCCCAGCATTTT
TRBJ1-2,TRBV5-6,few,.,CASSSTAVDGYTF,TGTGCCAGCAGCTCGACAGCCGTGGATGGCTACACCTTC
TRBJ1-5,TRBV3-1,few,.,CASSPDVNQPQHF,TGTGCCAGCAGCCCGGACGTCAATCAGCCCCAGCATTTT
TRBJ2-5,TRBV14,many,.,CASSRSAGRRETQYF,TGTGCCAGCAGCCGATCAGCCGGAAGGCGAGAGACCCAGTACTTC
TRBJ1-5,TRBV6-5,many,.,CASGDGPLPQHF,TGTGCCAGCGGGGACGGACCTTTGCCCCAGCATTTT
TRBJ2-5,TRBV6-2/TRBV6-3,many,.,CASSYSRNQETQYF,TGTGCCAGCAGTTACTCCCGGAACCAAGAGACCCAGTACTTC
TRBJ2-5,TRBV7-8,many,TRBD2,CASSRGSGAVETQYF,TGTGCCAGCAGCCGAGGGAGCGGGGCTGTAGAGACCCAGTACTTC